The sequence of this T cell receptor (beta chain) was determined in a study of Ad26.COV2.S vaccination and SARS-CoV-2 variants (TCRdb year 2021). A note on the overall study: Vaccine-arm donors came from COV1001, a multicentre, randomized, double-blind, placebo-controlled phase I-IIa trial of Ad26.COV2.S in healthy adults. Ad26.COV2.S was given intramuscularly at 5x10^10 or 1x10^11 viral particles, as a single shot or as two shots 56 days apart. The specificity and breadth of SARS-CoV-2-reactive T cell receptors after Ad26.COV2.S vaccination were assessed by TCRbeta repertoire sequencing. A total of approximately 30 samples were included in the TCR-sequenced set, comprising about 20 Ad26.COV2.S vaccine recipients, 5 placebo recipients and 8 SARS-CoV-2 convalescent individuals. Participants in the trial were split at random into five groups of five each, receiving low-dose or high-dose Ad26.COV2.S once or twice, or else placebo on both occasions. Investigators remained blinded to trial group allocation during experiments and outcome assessment. Results and caveats for the whole study, not just this receptor: According to the authors, total T cell responses may have been underestimated by the TCR breadth and depth analyses. Vaccine and placebo recipients had similar non-spike TCR breadth, a finding consistent with the vaccine containing only spike. Compared with placebo recipients, Ad26.COV2.S recipients showed higher spike-specific TCR breadth (P = 0.0014). After vaccination, spike-specific CD8+ and CD4+ T cell responses were reported to show substantial breadth. Comparing responses between vaccine doses or regimens was not something the study was powered to do.

The immunoSEQ Assay was used to sequence TCRbeta CDR3 regions. After extraction, genomic DNA underwent amplification by bias-controlled multiplex PCR, followed by high-throughput sequencing. Per the source publication's procedure: To quantify the absolute abundance of every unique TCRbeta CDR3 region, sequences were collapsed and filtered. Usable DNA was measured by amplifying reference genes present in all nucleated cells, and TCRbeta template counts were normalized to that usable DNA to estimate T cell fraction. Repertoire TCRs were annotated as SARS-CoV-2-specific when V gene, CDR3 amino acid sequence and J gene were exactly matched to a known reactive TCR set. The reference SARS-CoV-2 TCR set came from MIRA and was filtered for enrichment in COVID-19-positive ImmuneCODE repertoires, removing public or cross-reactive TCRs. Using the MIRA antigens, annotated TCRs were further analysed by specific ORF or by position within an ORF. Depth was the summed frequency of annotated unique rearrangements, while breadth was defined as annotated unique rearrangements over total unique productive rearrangements. Group comparisons of TCR breadth used two-sided Wilcoxon rank-sum tests. In its TCRdb copy, this immuneACCESS table keeps in-frame sequences only and misses some clones. Where compared with another copy, unresolved V genes explain less than half of these, and the others have no known cause. V and J calls and clone size are copied from that table; D and trimming were computed from the DNA. The sample table shows approximately 350,000 clones, and 83% are seen once. The leading ten clones occupy 7.4% of the sample.

V is pared back by 5 bases and J by 5 bases, with 10 bases lying between the germline termini. CDR1 and CDR2 are drawn from the germline V gene (reference sequence): LGHDT, YNNKEL. The CDR3, from cysteine to phenylalanine, totals 13 residues. The entry retains the CDR3 DNA only, 39 bases that are in frame from base 1. What this sample's treatment or condition label stands for: around 19 received Ad26.COV2.S at low or high dose, single or two shots; about five received placebo; per-sample allocation not given. For vaccine and placebo recipients, repertoires were sequenced using samples collected on day 63 after the first injection. In Cohort 1b, 25 to 30 adults aged 18-55 years were enrolled at a single site in Boston, USA, between 29 July and 7 August 2020. Ad26.COV2.S was a replication-incompetent adenovirus type 26 vector expressing a prefusion-stabilized SARS-CoV-2 spike protein from the original Wuhan strain.

Of note for this clone: Its specific antigen is unknown. No base qualities exist here, and no much larger clone lies one base off it.

Recombination linked TRBV3-1 (or the pseudogene TRBV3-2) to TRBJ1-5, with the identity of the D gene unclear. This receptor was taken from a person aged 18 to 59 who received the Ad26.COV2.S COVID-19 vaccine or a placebo. The specimen comprised peripheral blood, sampled in a trial of Ad26.COV2.S vaccine versus placebo. The DNA is as follows: TGTGCCAGCAGCAAATACGGGGATCAGCCCCAGCATTTT. This encodes CASSKYGDQPQHF.